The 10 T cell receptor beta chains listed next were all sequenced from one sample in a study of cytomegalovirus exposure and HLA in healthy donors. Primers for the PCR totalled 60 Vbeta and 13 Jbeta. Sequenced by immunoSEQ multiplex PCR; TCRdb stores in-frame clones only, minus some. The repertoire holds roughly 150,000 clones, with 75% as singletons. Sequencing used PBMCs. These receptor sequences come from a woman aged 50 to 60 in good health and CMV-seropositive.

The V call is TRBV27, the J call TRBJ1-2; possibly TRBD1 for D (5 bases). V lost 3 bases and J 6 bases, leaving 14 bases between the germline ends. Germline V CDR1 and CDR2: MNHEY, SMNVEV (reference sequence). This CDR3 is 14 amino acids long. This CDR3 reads CASSLLRGADGYTF. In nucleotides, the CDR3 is TGTGCCAGCAGTTTGTTAAGGGGCGCGGATGGCTACACCTTC.

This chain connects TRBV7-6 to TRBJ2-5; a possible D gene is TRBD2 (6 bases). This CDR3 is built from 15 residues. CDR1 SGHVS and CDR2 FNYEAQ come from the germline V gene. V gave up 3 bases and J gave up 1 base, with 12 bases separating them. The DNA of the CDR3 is TGTGCCAGCAGCTTCTTAGCGGAGTCCCAAGAGACCCAGTACTTC. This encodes CASSFLAESQETQYF.

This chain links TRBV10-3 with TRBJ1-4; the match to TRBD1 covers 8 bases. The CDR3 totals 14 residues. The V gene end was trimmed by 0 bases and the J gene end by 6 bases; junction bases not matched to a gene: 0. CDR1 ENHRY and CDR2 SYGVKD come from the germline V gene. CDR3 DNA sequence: TGTGCCATCAGTGAGTCGACAGGGGATGAAAAACTGTTTTTT. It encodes CAISESTGDEKLFF.

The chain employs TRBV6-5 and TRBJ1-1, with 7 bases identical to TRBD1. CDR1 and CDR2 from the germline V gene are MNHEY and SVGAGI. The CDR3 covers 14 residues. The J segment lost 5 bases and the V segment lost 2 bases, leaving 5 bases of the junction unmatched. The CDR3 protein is CASSYRGRMTEAFF. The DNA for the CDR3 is TGTGCCAGCAGTTACAGGGGGCGCATGACTGAAGCTTTCTTT.

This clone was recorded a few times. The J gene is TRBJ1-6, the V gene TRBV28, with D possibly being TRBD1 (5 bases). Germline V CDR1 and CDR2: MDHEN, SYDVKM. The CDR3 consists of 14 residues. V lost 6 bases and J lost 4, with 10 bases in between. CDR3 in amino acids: CASRTGVYNSPLHF. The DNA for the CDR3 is TGTGCCAGCAGAACAGGAGTTTATAATTCACCCCTCCACTTT.

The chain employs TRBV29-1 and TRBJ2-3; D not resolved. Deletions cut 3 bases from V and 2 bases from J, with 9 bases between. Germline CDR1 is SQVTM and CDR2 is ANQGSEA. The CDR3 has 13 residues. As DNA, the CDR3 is TGCAGCGTTGAGAGGCCGAACACAGATACGCAGTATTTT. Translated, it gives CSVERPNTDTQYF.

The CDR3 DNA sequence: TGTGCCATCAGTGAGGGGACAGCCTCTGGAAACACCATATATTTT. It specifies CAISEGTASGNTIYF. The chain uses TRBV10-3 and TRBJ1-3; TRBD1 matches at 7 bases. J gave up 0 bases and V 2 bases, and 1 base lay outside the gene matches. Germline assignment: CDR1 ENHRY and CDR2 SYGVKD. The CDR3 covers 15 residues.

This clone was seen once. The CDR3 protein is CASSLGTGGRVEKLFF. In DNA form, the CDR3 reads TGTGCCAGCAGCTTGGGGACAGGGGGCAGAGTCGAAAAACTGTTTTTT. The chain has TRBV5-4 and TRBJ1-4; 11 bases map to TRBD1. Looked up from germline, CDR1 is SGHNT and CDR2 is YYREEE (reference sequence). The CDR3 has 16 residues. V was pared by 0 bases and J by 8 bases, with 6 bases of the junction left unmatched.

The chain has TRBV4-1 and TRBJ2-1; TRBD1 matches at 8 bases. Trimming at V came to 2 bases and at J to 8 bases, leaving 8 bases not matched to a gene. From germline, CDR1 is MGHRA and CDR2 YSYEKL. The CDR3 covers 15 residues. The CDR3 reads CASSQNIGQGYEQFF. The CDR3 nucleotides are TGCGCCAGCAGCCAAAATATAGGACAGGGCTATGAGCAGTTCTTC.

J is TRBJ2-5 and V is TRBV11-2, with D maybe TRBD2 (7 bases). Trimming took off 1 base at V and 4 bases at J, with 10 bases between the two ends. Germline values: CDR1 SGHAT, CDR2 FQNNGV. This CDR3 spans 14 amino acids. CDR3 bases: TGTGCCAGCAGCTTAGCGGGGGGCTCAGAGACCCAGTACTTC. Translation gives CASSLAGGSETQYF.